A selection of T cell receptor beta chains follows, all from one sample in a study of T-cell reconstitution after alpha-beta-depleted transplantation in children. TCRdb itself ran the PCR reads through MiXCR, one entry per CDR3 protein. This sample has approximately 400,000 distinct CDR3 sequences, with roughly a tenth found just once. The starting material was PBMCs from the stem cell graft donor, obtained from the stem cell graft. Receptors originate from a human donor who donated a stem cell graft to a child with acute myeloid leukemia. Each CDR3 is given with its conserved first and last residue. Each record gives: J gene, D gene, V gene, CDR3 length, clone size, CDR3 protein, CDR3 DNA. A D gene is named only where the DNA matches it firmly. The size field is filled for only some rows; it gives once, few, many or a size class.

TRBJ2-1	TRBD2	TRBV18	15	-	CASSPLSGRDGEQFF	TGTGCCAGCTCACCACTGAGCGGGAGAGATGGTGAGCAGTTCTTC
TRBJ2-5	-	TRBV5-1	15	-	CASSLAQTAQETQYF	TGCGCCAGCAGCTTGGCCCAGACAGCTCAAGAGACCCAGTACTTC
TRBJ1-1	-	TRBV10-2	11	-	CASIKGTEAFF	TGCGCCAGCATCAAAGGCACTGAAGCTTTCTTT
TRBJ2-5	-	TRBV6-1	14	few	CASHKRVPPETQYF	TGTGCCAGCCACAAAAGAGTGCCCCCAGAGACCCAGTACTTC
TRBJ2-3	TRBD2	TRBV6-1	15	many	CASSEGTRGTDTQYF	TGTGCCAGCAGTGAAGGGACTAGGGGCACAGATACGCAGTATTTT
TRBJ2-7	TRBD2	TRBV20-1	16	-	CSARDWREDRGVEQYF	TGCAGTGCTAGAGATTGGCGGGAGGATAGGGGGGTCGAGCAGTACTTC
TRBJ2-2	-	TRBV5-1	13	many	CASSLVNDGELFF	TGCGCCAGCAGCTTGGTTAACGACGGGGAGCTGTTTTTT
TRBJ2-5	TRBD2	TRBV20-1	13	few	CSAPRLAEETQYF	TGCAGTGCCCCCCGACTAGCCGAAGAGACCCAGTACTTC
TRBJ1-4	-	TRBV20-1	13	few	CSARKVGSAKLFF	TGCAGTGCTAGGAAAGTGGGGTCCGCAAAACTGTTTTTT
TRBJ2-6	-	TRBV14	17	few	CASSQERPGVGANVLTF	TGTGCCAGCAGCCAAGAGCGGCCAGGGGTTGGGGCCAACGTCCTGACTTTC
TRBJ2-2	-	TRBV14	14	many	CASSQRTGTGELFF	TGTGCCAGCAGCCAAAGAACAGGCACCGGGGAGCTGTTTTTT
TRBJ2-1	-	TRBV6-5	12	many	CASSYGDHEQFF	TGTGCCAGCAGTTACGGTGATCATGAGCAGTTCTTC
TRBJ1-5	-	TRBV29-1	14	many	CSVEGTSLNQPQHF	TGCAGCGTTGAAGGGACATCTTTAAATCAGCCCCAGCATTTT
TRBJ2-7	TRBD1	TRBV4-3	18	-	CASSQAWTGTETSYEQYF	TGCGCCAGCAGCCAAGCCTGGACCGGGACAGAAACATCCTACGAGCAGTACTTC
TRBJ1-2	-	TRBV12-3/TRBV12-4	13	few	CASSPTVDYGYTF	TGTGCCAGCAGTCCGACGGTAGACTATGGCTACACCTTC
TRBJ1-5	-	TRBV6-1	15	many	CASTDGQNSNQPQHF	TGTGCCAGCACTGACGGACAGAATAGCAATCAGCCCCAGCATTTT
TRBJ1-6	TRBD1	TRBV5-1	13	many	CASRRQGNSPLHF	TGCGCCAGCAGAAGACAGGGTAATTCACCCCTCCACTTT
TRBJ1-5	-	TRBV7-9	13	few	CASSSGGREPQHF	TGTGCCAGCAGCTCAGGAGGTAGGGAGCCCCAGCATTTT
TRBJ1-2	TRBD1	TRBV9	12	-	CASRGTGYGYTF	TGTGCCAGCAGAGGGACAGGGTATGGCTACACCTTC
TRBJ2-2	-	TRBV6-2/TRBV6-3	14	-	CASSHRGGTGELFF	TGTGCCAGCAGCCATCGAGGGGGCACCGGGGAGCTGTTTTTT
TRBJ2-2	-	TRBV20-1	13	-	CSASNLDTGELFF	TGCAGTGCTAGTAATCTCGACACCGGGGAGCTGTTTTTT
TRBJ2-3	TRBD2	TRBV12-3/TRBV12-4	17	few	CASSLLSGRVGPDTQYF	TGTGCCAGCAGTTTGCTTAGCGGGAGAGTCGGGCCAGATACGCAGTATTTT
TRBJ2-4	-	TRBV5-1	16	-	CASSLGTDLAKKIQYF	TGCGCCAGCAGCTTGGGGACAGATCTAGCCAAAAAAATTCAGTACTTC
TRBJ2-1	-	TRBV10-2	15	few	CASTGGGVSPNEQFF	TGCGCCAGCACCGGAGGGGGGGTCTCGCCCAATGAGCAGTTCTTC
TRBJ2-7	TRBD1	TRBV29-1	13	-	CSVTGVQSSEQYF	TGCAGCGTTACAGGGGTTCAGTCATCCGAGCAGTACTTC
TRBJ1-4	-	TRBV29-1	13	once	CSVARMESEKLFF	TGCAGCGTAGCGAGAATGGAAAGTGAAAAACTGTTTTTT
TRBJ1-4	TRBD1	TRBV6-1	14	many	CASSPGGAGEKLFF	TGTGCCAGCAGTCCAGGGGGGGCTGGCGAAAAACTGTTTTTT
TRBJ2-3	-	TRBV12-3/TRBV12-4	15	few	CASSFGGASTDTQYF	TGTGCCAGCAGTTTTGGCGGGGCAAGCACAGATACGCAGTATTTT
TRBJ1-2	-	TRBV6-1	12	few	CASRDSPYGYTF	TGTGCCTCACGAGACAGCCCCTATGGCTACACCTTC
TRBJ2-4	TRBD1	TRBV7-2	17	few	CASSPQGDRLAKNIQYF	TGTGCCAGCAGCCCGCAGGGGGACAGACTAGCCAAAAACATTCAGTACTTC
TRBJ1-1	TRBD1	TRBV12-3/TRBV12-4	12	many	CASPNQGDEAFF	TGTGCCAGCCCCAACCAGGGGGATGAAGCTTTCTTT
TRBJ1-4	-	TRBV12-3/TRBV12-4	15	-	CASSLEAGSNEKLFF	TGTGCCAGCAGTTTAGAAGCAGGGTCTAATGAAAAACTGTTTTTT
TRBJ1-2	TRBD1	TRBV11-2	15	-	CASSLGQGANYGYTF	TGTGCCAGCAGCTTAGGACAGGGCGCGAACTATGGCTACACCTTC
TRBJ2-6	-	TRBV20-1	14	-	CSARESPGANVLTF	TGCAGTGCTAGGGAGAGTCCTGGGGCCAACGTCCTGACTTTC
TRBJ1-1	-	TRBV20-1	13	-	CSATPQGRTEAFF	TGCAGTGCTACCCCTCAGGGGCGGACTGAAGCTTTCTTT
TRBJ2-4	-	TRBV5-3	16	-	CARAPGEGIAKNIQYF	TGTGCCAGGGCCCCGGGGGAAGGGATAGCCAAAAACATTCAGTACTTC
TRBJ1-1	-	TRBV5-5	14	few	CASSLGWGNTEAFF	TGTGCCAGCAGCTTGGGCTGGGGGAACACTGAAGCTTTCTTT
TRBJ2-1	-	TRBV5-1	16	many	CASSLEGGPSYNEQFF	TGCGCCAGCAGCTTGGAAGGGGGTCCCTCCTACAATGAGCAGTTCTTC
TRBJ2-3	TRBD2	TRBV7-2	16	-	CASSSLGGGIADTQYF	TGTGCCAGCAGCTCCCTTGGCGGGGGGATCGCAGATACGCAGTATTTT
TRBJ1-1	-	TRBV5-6	16	few	CASNQNQRVLNTEAFF	TGTGCCAGCAACCAGAACCAGAGAGTTTTGAACACTGAAGCTTTCTTT
TRBJ1-1	-	TRBV12-3/TRBV12-4	14	few	CASSGVGVNTEAFF	TGTGCCAGCAGTGGCGTCGGGGTGAACACTGAAGCTTTCTTT
TRBJ2-2	-	TRBV20-1	12	-	CSARDISGELFF	TGCAGTGCTAGAGATATCAGCGGGGAGCTGTTTTTT
TRBJ2-3	-	TRBV20-1	13	few	CSARDPQASWEYF	TGCAGTGCTAGAGATCCACAGGCCAGTTGGGAGTATTTT
TRBJ2-5	-	TRBV20-1	14	few	CSAILGGIQETQYF	TGCAGTGCTATTCTAGGGGGAATCCAAGAGACCCAGTACTTC
TRBJ2-7	-	TRBV6-2/TRBV6-3	13	-	CASSYTERYEQYF	TGTGCCAGCAGTTATACTGAACGCTACGAGCAGTACTTC
TRBJ2-7	TRBD2	TRBV10-2	14	few	CASSTMGLAGEQYF	TGCGCCAGCTCTACTATGGGACTAGCGGGCGAGCAGTACTTC
TRBJ1-2	TRBD1	TRBV7-2	16	-	CASSRPGQGANYGYTF	TGTGCCAGCAGCAGACCAGGGCAGGGGGCCAACTATGGCTACACCTTC
TRBJ2-5	-	TRBV6-1	14	many	CASTTAGTRETQYF	TGTGCCAGCACTACCGCGGGGACAAGAGAGACCCAGTACTTC
TRBJ1-2	-	TRBV29-1	14	-	CSVGYTGDHYGYTF	TGCAGCGTGGGGTATACGGGGGATCACTATGGCTACACCTTC
TRBJ2-3	TRBD1	TRBV18	16	-	CASSPRQGFSTDTQYF	TGTGCCAGCTCGCCGCGACAGGGATTCAGCACAGATACGCAGTATTTT